These 8 T cell receptor beta chains came from one sample sequenced in a study of T cells in Graves' hyperthyroidism and ophthalmopathy. RNA transcripts provided the source from which TCR beta CDR3 regions were amplified. First-round RT-PCR of the TCR CDR3 relied on the HTBI primer set. TCRdb reanalysed the multiplex PCR reads using MiXCR and keeps one entry per CDR3 protein. The sample lists 560,000 or so distinct CDR3 sequences; about 20% were seen once. Source material: blood. The receptor set was obtained from a man between 35 and 55 years old with Graves' ophthalmopathy.

V and J are TRBV12-3 or TRBV12-4 and TRBJ1-5; maybe TRBD1 (5 bases). The CDR3 runs to 15 residues. V lost 6 bases and J lost 2, with 14 bases in between. CDR3 in DNA: TGTGCCAGCAGCCCTGCTCAGGGCCGCAATCAGCCCCAGCATTTT. It specifies CASSPAQGRNQPQHF.

The genes are TRBV7-9 and TRBJ1-6; D gene ambiguous. From germline, CDR1 is SEHNR and CDR2 FQNEAQ (reference sequence). The CDR3 spans 14 residues. Trimming took 1 base from V and 8 from J, leaving 9 bases between them. DNA of the CDR3: TGTGCCAGCAGCTTAGGGATATCTTATTCACCCCTCCACTTT. Its translation is CASSLGISYSPLHF.

The chain links TRBV20-1 to TRBJ1-1; 9 nucleotides match TRBD1. V dropped 3 bases and J dropped 8; count of bases not matched to a gene: 13. Per the germline V gene, CDR1 is DFQATT and CDR2 is SNEGSKA (reference sequence). The CDR3 has 15 amino acids. As DNA, the CDR3 is TGCAGTGCTAGGGGACAGGGCCCGATAATATACGAAGCTTTCTTT. Translated: CSARGQGPIIYEAFF.

This clonotype was seen a few times. The chain links TRBV3-1 to TRBJ2-1; 7 nucleotides line up with TRBD2. Germline V CDR1 and CDR2: LGHDT, YNNKEL (reference sequence). This CDR3 comprises 13 residues. V lost 3 bases, J lost 13 bases, and 9 bases stayed unmatched. The CDR3 nucleotides read TGTGCCAGCAGCCACGACGCTAGCGGACCTCAGTTCTTC. Its translation is CASSHDASGPQFF.

This clonotype was detected ten times or more. The rearrangement joins TRBV7-2 to TRBJ1-6; TRBD1 aligns across 9 bases. This CDR3 is 15 amino acids long. Germline values: CDR1 SGHTA, CDR2 FQGNSA. The V and J ends lost 1 base and 9 bases, in that order; junction bases with no gene match: 4. The CDR3 here is CASSLEGTGSSPLHF. The DNA for the CDR3 is TGTGCCAGCAGCTTAGAAGGGACAGGGAGTTCACCCCTCCACTTT.

For this clonotype: At one end the junction does not follow the germline gene, possibly because of a read error. The chain recombines TRBV2 with TRBJ2-1; D not resolved. Germline V gene lookup returns CDR1 SNHLY and CDR2 FYNNEI. CDR3 length equals 17 residues. The CDR3 DNA reads TGTGCCAGCACCAAATACGGAACCCCTGGCTTCTACAATGAGCAGTCCTTC. Its translation is CASTKYGTPGFYNEQSF.

This clonotype was observed a handful of times. The chain has TRBV30 and TRBJ1-3; TRBD1 is a possible D gene (6 bases). The CDR3 totals 16 residues. V was cut by 0 bases and J by 3 bases, with 15 bases left in between. Per the germline V gene, CDR1 is GTSNPN and CDR2 is SVGIG (reference sequence). The CDR3 DNA follows: TGTGCCTGGAGTGTACGGGGGCGCCTCAGTGGAAACACCATATATTTT. Protein sequence: CAWSVRGRLSGNTIYF.

The chain joins TRBV4-1 to TRBJ2-7, with D tentatively TRBD2 (5 bases). The CDR3 runs 15 residues. Trimming removed 4 bases from V and 0 bases from J, with 13 bases in between. In germline, CDR1 is MGHRA, CDR2 YSYEKL. The CDR3 loop is CASSLLPGSSYEQYF. For the CDR3, the DNA is TGCGCCAGCAGCCTCCTCCCGGGAAGCTCCTACGAGCAGTACTTC.